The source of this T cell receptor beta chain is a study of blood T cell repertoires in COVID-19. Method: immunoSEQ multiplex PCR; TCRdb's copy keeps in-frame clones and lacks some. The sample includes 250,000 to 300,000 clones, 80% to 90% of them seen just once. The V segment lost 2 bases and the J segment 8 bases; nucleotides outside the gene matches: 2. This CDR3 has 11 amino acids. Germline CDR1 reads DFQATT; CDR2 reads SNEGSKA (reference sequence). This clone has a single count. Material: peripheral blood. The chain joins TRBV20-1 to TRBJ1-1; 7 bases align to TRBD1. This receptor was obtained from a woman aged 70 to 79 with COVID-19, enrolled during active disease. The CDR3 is CSARPGQEAFF. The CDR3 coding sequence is TGCAGTGCTAGACCGGGACAGGAAGCTTTCTTT.